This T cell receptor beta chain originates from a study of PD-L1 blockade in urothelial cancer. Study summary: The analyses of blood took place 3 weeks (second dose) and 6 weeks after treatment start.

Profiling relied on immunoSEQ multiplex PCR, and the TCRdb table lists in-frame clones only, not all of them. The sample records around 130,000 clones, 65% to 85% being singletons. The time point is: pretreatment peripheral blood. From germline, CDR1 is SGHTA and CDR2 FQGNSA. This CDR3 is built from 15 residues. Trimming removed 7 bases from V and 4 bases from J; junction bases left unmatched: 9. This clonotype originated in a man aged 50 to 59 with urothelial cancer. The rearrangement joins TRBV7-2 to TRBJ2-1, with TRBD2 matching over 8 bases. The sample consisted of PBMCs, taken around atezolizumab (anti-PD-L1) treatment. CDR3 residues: CASTPAGGGYNEQFF. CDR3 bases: TGTGCCAGCACACCCGCAGGCGGGGGGTACAATGAGCAGTTCTTC. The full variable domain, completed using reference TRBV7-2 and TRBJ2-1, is GAGVSQSPSNKVTEKGKDVELRCDPISGHTALYWYRQSLGQGLEFLIYFQGNSAPDKSGLPSDRFSAERTGGSVSTLTIQRTQQEDSAVYLCASTPAGGGYNEQFFGPGTRLTVL.